This TCR beta chain was identified in a study of blood T cell repertoires in COVID-19. Remarks on this clone: At one boundary the junction diverges from the germline segment, which might be a read error. This specimen includes other DNA sequences encoding the same CDR3.

This table comes from immunoSEQ multiplex PCR, and its TCRdb copy is limited to in-frame clones, with some not included. There are around 260,000 clones in the sample; 85% occur only once, and less than 15% lies in the top ten. CDR3 length: 16 residues. Germline CDR1 LGHNT, CDR2 FRNRAP. The sequence derives from a human donor in a cohort sampled during active COVID-19. Sequencing was carried out using peripheral blood. The chain joins TRBV12-5 to TRBJ2-3, with 9 bases identical to TRBD2. The CDR3 is CASGQGLAASTDTQYF. In nucleotides, the CDR3 is TGTGCTAGTGGCCAGGGACTAGCTGCCAGCACAGATACGCAATATTTT.